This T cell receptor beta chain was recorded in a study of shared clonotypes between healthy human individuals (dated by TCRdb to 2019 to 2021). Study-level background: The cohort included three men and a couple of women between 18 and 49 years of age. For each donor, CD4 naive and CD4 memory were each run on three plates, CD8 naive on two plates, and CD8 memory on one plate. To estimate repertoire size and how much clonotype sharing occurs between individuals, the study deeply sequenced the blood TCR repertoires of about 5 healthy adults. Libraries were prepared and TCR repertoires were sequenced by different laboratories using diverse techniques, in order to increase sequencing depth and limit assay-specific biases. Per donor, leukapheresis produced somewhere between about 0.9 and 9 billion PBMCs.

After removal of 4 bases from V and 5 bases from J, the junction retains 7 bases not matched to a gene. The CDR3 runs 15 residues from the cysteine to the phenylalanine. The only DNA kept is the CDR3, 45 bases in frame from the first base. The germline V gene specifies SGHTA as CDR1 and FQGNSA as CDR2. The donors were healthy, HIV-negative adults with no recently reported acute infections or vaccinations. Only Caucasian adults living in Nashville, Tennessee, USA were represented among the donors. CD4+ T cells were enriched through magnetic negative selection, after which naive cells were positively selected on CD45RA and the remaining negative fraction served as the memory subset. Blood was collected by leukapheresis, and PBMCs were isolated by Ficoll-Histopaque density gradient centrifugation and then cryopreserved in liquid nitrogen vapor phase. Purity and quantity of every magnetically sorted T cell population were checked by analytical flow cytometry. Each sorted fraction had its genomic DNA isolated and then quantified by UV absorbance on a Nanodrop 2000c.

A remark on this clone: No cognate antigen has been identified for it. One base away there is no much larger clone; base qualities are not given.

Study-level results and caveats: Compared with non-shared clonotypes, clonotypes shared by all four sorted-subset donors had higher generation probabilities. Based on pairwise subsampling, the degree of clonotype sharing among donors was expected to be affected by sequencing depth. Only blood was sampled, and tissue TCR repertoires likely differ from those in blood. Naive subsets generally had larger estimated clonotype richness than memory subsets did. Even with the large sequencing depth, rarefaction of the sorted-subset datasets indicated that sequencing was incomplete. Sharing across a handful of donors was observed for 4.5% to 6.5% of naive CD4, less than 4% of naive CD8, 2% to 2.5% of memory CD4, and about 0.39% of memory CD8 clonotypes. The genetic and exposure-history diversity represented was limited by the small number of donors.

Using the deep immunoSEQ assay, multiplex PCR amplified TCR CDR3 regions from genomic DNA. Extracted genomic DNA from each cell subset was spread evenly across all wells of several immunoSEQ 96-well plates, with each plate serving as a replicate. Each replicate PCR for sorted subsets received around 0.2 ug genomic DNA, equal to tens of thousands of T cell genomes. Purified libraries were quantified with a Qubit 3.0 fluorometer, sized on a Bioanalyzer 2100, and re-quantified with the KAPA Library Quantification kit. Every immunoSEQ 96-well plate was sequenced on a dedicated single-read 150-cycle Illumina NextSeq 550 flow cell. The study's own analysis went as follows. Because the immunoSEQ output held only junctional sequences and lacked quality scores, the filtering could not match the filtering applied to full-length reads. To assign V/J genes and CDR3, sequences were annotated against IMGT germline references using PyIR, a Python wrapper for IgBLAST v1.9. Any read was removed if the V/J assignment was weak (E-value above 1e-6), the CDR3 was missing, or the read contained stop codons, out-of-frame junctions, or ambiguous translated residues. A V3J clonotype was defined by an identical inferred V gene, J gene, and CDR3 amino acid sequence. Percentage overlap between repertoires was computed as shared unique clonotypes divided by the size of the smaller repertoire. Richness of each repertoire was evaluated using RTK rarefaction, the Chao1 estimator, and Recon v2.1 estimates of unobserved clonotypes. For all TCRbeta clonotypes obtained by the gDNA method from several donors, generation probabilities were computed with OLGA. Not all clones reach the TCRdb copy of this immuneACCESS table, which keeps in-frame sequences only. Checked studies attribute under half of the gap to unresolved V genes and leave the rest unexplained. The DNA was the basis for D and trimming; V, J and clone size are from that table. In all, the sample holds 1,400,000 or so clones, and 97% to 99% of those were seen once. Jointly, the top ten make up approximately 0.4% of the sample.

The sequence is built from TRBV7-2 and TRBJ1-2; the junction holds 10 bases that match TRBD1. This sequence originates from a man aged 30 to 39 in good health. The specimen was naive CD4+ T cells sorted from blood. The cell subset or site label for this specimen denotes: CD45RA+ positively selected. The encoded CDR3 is CASSYSGTGDYGYTF. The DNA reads TGTGCCAGCAGCTACTCCGGGACAGGGGATTATGGCTACACCTTC.